One and the same sample provided the 20 T cell receptor beta chains below, sequenced in a study of regulatory dendritic cells for organ transplantation. Their cognate antigens are unknown. CFSE-labeled sorted T cells met regulatory or mature dendritic cells for less than 6 days. Assay used: immunoSEQ multiplex PCR; TCRdb lists only in-frame clones, some missing. The sample includes 20,000 to 25,000 clones, over 75% seen only once; the top ten take over 0.25%. Sequenced input: naive CD4+ T cells from blood cultured with dendritic cells. The subset denotes: CD45RA+ naive T cells. The receptors come from a human donor in good health.

This clone has only a few counts. Relative to the germline gene, one junction end is altered; a read error may explain this. The chain couples TRBV7-2 to TRBJ1-5; 11 bases align to TRBD1. Germline lookup yields CDR1 SGHTA and CDR2 FQGNSA. The CDR3 has 17 amino acids. The CDR3 DNA reads TGTGCCAGCAGCTTATCTGGCGGGACAGGGGGTCAATCAGCCCCAGCATTT. Amino acids: CASSLSGGTGGQSAPAF.

V gene TRBV5-5 combines with J gene TRBJ2-7, with D maybe TRBD1 (6 bases). CDR3 length: 16 residues. The V gene lost 4 bases and the J gene lost 3 bases, with 20 bases spanning the gap. Germline V CDR1 and CDR2: SGHKS, YYEKEE (reference sequence). CDR3 sequence: CASSPTGWWWDYEQYF. Written as DNA, the CDR3 is TGTGCCAGCAGCCCAACAGGGTGGTGGTGGGACTACGAGCAGTACTTC. The full variable domain, in which reference TRBV5-5 and TRBJ2-7 provide the parts outside the CDR3, is DAGVTQSPTHLIKTRGQQVTLRCSPISGHKSVSWYQQVLGQGPQFIFQYYEKEERGRGNFPDRFSARQFPNYSSELNVNALLLGDSALYLCASSPTGWWWDYEQYFGPGTRLTVT.

This rearrangement joins TRBV2 to TRBJ2-2, with TRBD2 matching 10 bases. The ends lost 4 bases at V and 0 bases at J; junction bases unmatched: 5. CDR3 length: 17 residues. Germline CDR1 and CDR2: SNHLY and FYNNEI. The CDR3 sequence: CASSVPSGRPNTGELFF. The CDR3 region has the DNA TGTGCCAGCAGTGTACCTAGCGGGAGACCGAACACCGGGGAGCTGTTTTTT.

The genes are TRBV5-1 and TRBJ2-5; 9 bases agree with TRBD1. Germline loops: CDR1 SGHRS, CDR2 YFSETQ. V lost 5 bases, J lost 8 bases, and 7 bases stayed unmatched. The length of the CDR3 is 13 residues. The CDR3 is CASRTGTGSTQYF. The CDR3 DNA reads as TGCGCCAGCAGAACCGGGACAGGGTCAACCCAGTACTTC. Full variable domain (remainder filled in from reference TRBV5-1 and TRBJ2-5): KAGVTQTPRYLIKTRGQQVTLSCSPISGHRSVSWYQQTPGQGLQFLFEYFSETQRNKGNFPGRFSGRQFSNSRSEMNVSTLELGDSALYLCASRTGTGSTQYFGPGTRLLVL.

The chain is built from TRBV6-5 and TRBJ1-1; no clear D gene. The V end was cut by 6 bases, the J end by 3 bases, with 8 bases between. Germline V lookup: CDR1 MNHEY, CDR2 SVGAGI. The length of the CDR3 is 12 residues. CDR3 region: CASRTGDTEAFF. The CDR3 DNA reads TGTGCCAGCAGAACTGGAGACACTGAAGCTTTCTTT.

The rearrangement joins TRBV19 to TRBJ2-7; maybe TRBD1 (5 bases). V was shortened by 4 bases and J by 9 bases, with 16 bases between the two germline ends. There are 13 residues in the CDR3. Germline loops: CDR1 LNHDA, CDR2 SQIVND (reference sequence). Here the CDR3 reads CASSKQGSMRQYF. The DNA for the CDR3 is TGTGCCAGTAGTAAGCAGGGTTCGATGCGGCAGTACTTC.

The rearrangement uses TRBV19 and TRBJ2-7; 7 bases are shared with TRBD1. Unmatched junction bases numbered 9, after V lost 5 bases and J lost 2 bases. CDR3 length: 15 amino acids. Germline V gene sequence: CDR1 LNHDA, CDR2 SQIVND (reference sequence). The CDR3 region has the DNA TGTGCCAGTAGTGGACCCGGGACAGCGACCTACGAGCAGTACTTC. The encoded protein is CASSGPGTATYEQYF.

In nucleotides, the CDR3 is TGTGCCAGCAGCTTCCTACCCCAGCGGGAGGCCCAAGAGACCCAGTACTTC. As protein: CASSFLPQREAQETQYF. This sequence joins TRBV7-9 and TRBJ2-5, with 9 bases identical to TRBD2. From germline, CDR1 is SEHNR and CDR2 FQNEAQ (reference sequence). There are 17 residues in the CDR3. J gave up 1 base and V 3 bases, and 9 bases lay outside the gene matches.

The CDR3 DNA reads as TGTGCCAGCAGCTTAGTGGGGAGCTCTCTATACGAGCAGTACTTC. Protein: CASSLVGSSLYEQYF. This chain uses TRBV7-8 with TRBJ2-7, with D possibly being TRBD2 (5 bases). Trimming removed 1 base from V and 4 bases from J, with 14 bases in between. This CDR3 has 15 residues. The germline gives CDR1 SGHVS, CDR2 FQNEAQ.

The CDR3 protein is CASSPEGGRSPLHF. Written as DNA, the CDR3 is TGTGCCAGCAGCCCTGAGGGGGGTCGGTCACCCCTCCACTTT. The V gene is TRBV5-4, the J gene TRBJ1-6; maybe TRBD1 (6 bases). This CDR3 has 14 residues. Germline CDR1 and CDR2: SGHNT and YYREEE (reference sequence). V dropped 4 bases and J dropped 10 bases, with 15 bases sitting between them.

The rearrangement links TRBV9 to TRBJ2-1; 12 positions match TRBD2. The CDR3 totals 16 residues. V lost 4 bases, J lost 0 bases, and 2 bases stayed unmatched. CDR1 SGDLS and CDR2 YYNGEE come from the germline V gene. CDR3 residues: CASSLAGGNSYNEQFF. CDR3 bases: TGTGCCAGCAGCCTAGCGGGGGGGAACTCCTACAATGAGCAGTTCTTC.

The CDR3 nucleotides read TGTGCCAGCAGTCCTGGCTTGGTTTGGAATGGCTACACCTTC. This sequence encodes CASSPGLVWNGYTF. This chain uses TRBV7-9 with TRBJ1-2; no clear D. Germline lookup yields CDR1 SEHNR and CDR2 FQNEAQ (reference sequence). V was clipped by 6 bases and J by 6 bases, with 17 bases between them. There are 14 residues in the CDR3.

This rearrangement joins TRBV11-2 to TRBJ1-2; no definite D call. The CDR3 is made up of 14 amino acids. V lost 5 bases to trimming and J lost 8 bases, with 18 bases between them. CDR1 is SGHAT and CDR2 is FQNNGV in the germline V gene. CDR3 region: CASSISYTQEGYTF. CDR3 bases: TGTGCCAGCAGCATATCATACACCCAGGAGGGCTACACCTTC.

The chain links TRBV7-2 to TRBJ2-3; D unresolved. CDR1 is SGHTA, CDR2 FQGNSA, per germline. The V gene lost 1 base and the J gene lost 0 bases, with 8 bases spanning the gap. The CDR3 is 15 amino acids. CDR3 nucleotide sequence: TGTGCCAGCAGCTTAGATGTAGCTAGCACAGATACGCAGTATTTT. Translation: CASSLDVASTDTQYF. Filled out from reference TRBV7-2 and TRBJ2-3, the complete variable domain reads GAGVSQSPSNKVTEKGKDVELRCDPISGHTALYWYRQSLGQGLEFLIYFQGNSAPDKSGLPSDRFSAERTGGSVSTLTIQRTQQEDSAVYLCASSLDVASTDTQYFGPGTRLTVL.

CDR3 coding DNA: TGTGCCAGCAGTCGACGGGGGGGAAGCTCCTACGAGCAGTACTTC. This translates into CASSRRGGSSYEQYF. The chain is built from TRBV7-2 and TRBJ2-7; 8 bases are shared with TRBD2. Trimming at V came to 6 bases and at J to 0 bases, leaving 7 bases not matched to a gene. Germline CDR1 is SGHTA and CDR2 is FQGNSA. The CDR3 is 15 residues long.

The CDR3 is CASSQQGLTEAFF. In DNA form, the CDR3 reads TGTGCCAGCAGCCAACAGGGATTAACTGAAGCTTTCTTT. V gene TRBV7-8 combines with J gene TRBJ1-1, with D possibly being TRBD1 (6 bases). CDR3 size: 13 residues. CDR1 SGHVS and CDR2 FQNEAQ come from the germline V gene. The germline V and J ends were trimmed by 5 bases and 5 bases, with 12 bases remaining between them. The full variable domain, with the rest looked up from reference TRBV7-8 and TRBJ1-1, is GAGVSQSPRYKVAKRGQDVALRCDPISGHVSLFWYQQALGQGPEFLTYFQNEAQLDKSGLPSDRFFAERPEGSVSTLKIQRTQQEDSAVYLCASSQQGLTEAFFGQGTRLTVV.

The chain links TRBV18 to TRBJ2-7; no clear D gene. Trimming pared 2 bases from V and 2 bases from J, leaving 10 bases between. Germline V lookup: CDR1 KGHSH, CDR2 LQKENI. This CDR3 is built from 14 residues. Here the CDR3 reads CASSPMSVAYEQYF. Written as DNA, the CDR3 is TGTGCCAGCTCACCAATGTCGGTGGCCTACGAGCAGTACTTC.

This clone was recorded only once. Mismatch with germline at one junction end may stem from a read error. The rearrangement joins TRBV10-3 to TRBJ2-5; D is perhaps TRBD2 (6 bases). The CDR3 sequence is 15 residues long. CDR1 and CDR2 from the germline V gene are ENHRY and SYGVKD. CDR3 loop: CAISPLARAQGTQYF. DNA of the CDR3: TGTGCCATCTCCCCCCTAGCGAGAGCCCAAGGGACCCAGTACTTC.

The CDR3 protein is CASSIYREETQYF. In DNA form, the CDR3 reads TGTGCCAGTAGTATCTACAGGGAAGAGACCCAGTACTTC. The chain uses TRBV19 and TRBJ2-5, with a possible D match to TRBD1 (6 bases). The CDR3 loop spans 13 amino acids. The V gene lost 3 bases and the J gene lost 3 bases, with 8 bases spanning the gap. Germline CDR1 is LNHDA and CDR2 is SQIVND (reference sequence).

This clone showed up just a few times. This sequence joins TRBV18 and TRBJ2-7, with D unresolved. CDR1 and CDR2 from the germline V gene are KGHSH and LQKENI. Trimming took 0 bases from V and 3 from J, leaving 9 bases between them. The CDR3 totals 14 residues. Here the CDR3 DNA reads TGTGCCAGCTCACCACCGGACGCAGGCTACGAGCAGTACTTC. It is translated as CASSPPDAGYEQYF.